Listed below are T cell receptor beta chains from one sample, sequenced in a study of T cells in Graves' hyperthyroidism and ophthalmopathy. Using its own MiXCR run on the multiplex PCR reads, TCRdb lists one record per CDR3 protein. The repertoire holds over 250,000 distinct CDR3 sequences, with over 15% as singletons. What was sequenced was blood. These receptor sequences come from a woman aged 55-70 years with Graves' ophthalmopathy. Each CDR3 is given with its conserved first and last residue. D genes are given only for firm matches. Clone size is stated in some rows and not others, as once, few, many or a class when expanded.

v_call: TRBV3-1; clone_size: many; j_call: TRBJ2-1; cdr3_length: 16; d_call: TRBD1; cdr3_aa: CASSLTGFGSYNEQFF; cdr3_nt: TGTGCCAGCAGCCTGACAGGGTTTGGGAGCTACAATGAGCAGTTCTTC
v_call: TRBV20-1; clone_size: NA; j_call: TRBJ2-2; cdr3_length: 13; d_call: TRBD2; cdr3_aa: CLAGGGNTGELFF; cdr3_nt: TGCCTTGCGGGGGGGGGGAACACCGGGGAGCTGTTTTTT
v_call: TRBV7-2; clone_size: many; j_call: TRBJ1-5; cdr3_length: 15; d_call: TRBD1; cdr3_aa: CASSAVDRGPGPQHF; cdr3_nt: TGTGCCAGCAGCGCCGTAGACAGGGGACCGGGGCCCCAGCATTTT
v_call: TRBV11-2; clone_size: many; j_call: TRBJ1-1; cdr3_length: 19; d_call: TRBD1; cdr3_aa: CASSSDPPGQGAMNTEAFF; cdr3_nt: TGTGCCAGCAGCTCCGACCCACCGGGACAGGGGGCTATGAACACTGAAGCTTTCTTT
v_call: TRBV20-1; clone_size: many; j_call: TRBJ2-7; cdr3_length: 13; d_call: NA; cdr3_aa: CSARGVRTYEQYF; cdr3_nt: TGCAGTGCTAGAGGGGTACGGACCTACGAGCAGTACTTC
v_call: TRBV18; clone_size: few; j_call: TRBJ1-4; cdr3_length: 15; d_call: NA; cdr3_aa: CASSPGVRTNEKLFF; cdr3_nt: TGTGCCAGCTCACCAGGGGTCCGTACTAATGAAAAACTGTTTTTT
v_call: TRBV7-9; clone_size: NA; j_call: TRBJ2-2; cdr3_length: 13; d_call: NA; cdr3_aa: CASSPHSTGELFF; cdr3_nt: TGTGCCAGCAGCCCCCATTCCACCGGGGAGCTGTTTTTT
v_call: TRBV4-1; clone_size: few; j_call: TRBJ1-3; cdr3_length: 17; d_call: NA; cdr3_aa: CASSQAFSPSPGNTIYF; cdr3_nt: TGCGCCAGCAGCCAAGCATTCAGCCCCTCGCCTGGAAACACCATATATTTT
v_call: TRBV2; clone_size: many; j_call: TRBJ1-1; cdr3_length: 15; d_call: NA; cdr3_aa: CASSVGPGRNTEAFF; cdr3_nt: TGTGCCAGCAGTGTAGGCCCGGGTCGAAACACTGAAGCTTTCTTT
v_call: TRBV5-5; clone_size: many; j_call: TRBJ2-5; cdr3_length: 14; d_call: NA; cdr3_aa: CASSFQLYQETQYF; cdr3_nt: TGTGCCAGCAGCTTCCAGCTCTACCAAGAGACCCAGTACTTC
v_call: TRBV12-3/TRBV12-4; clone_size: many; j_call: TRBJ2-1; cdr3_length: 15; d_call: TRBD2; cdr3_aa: CASILGLAGYNEQFF; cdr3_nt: TGTGCCAGCATCCTGGGACTAGCGGGGTACAATGAGCAGTTCTTC
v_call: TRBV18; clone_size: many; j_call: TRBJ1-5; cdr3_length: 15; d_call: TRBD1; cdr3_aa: CASSQGQGALEPQHF; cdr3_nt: TGTGCCAGCTCACAAGGACAGGGGGCGTTGGAGCCCCAGCATTTT
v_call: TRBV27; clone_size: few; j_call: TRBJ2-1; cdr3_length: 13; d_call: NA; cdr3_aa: CASSPEMNNEQFF; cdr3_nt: TGTGCCAGCAGTCCCGAAATGAACAATGAGCAGTTCTTC
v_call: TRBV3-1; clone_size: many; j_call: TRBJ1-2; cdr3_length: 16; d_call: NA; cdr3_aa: CASSPSGGARRYGYTF; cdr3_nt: TGTGCCAGCAGCCCGTCCGGAGGGGCTCGCCGCTATGGCTACACCTTC
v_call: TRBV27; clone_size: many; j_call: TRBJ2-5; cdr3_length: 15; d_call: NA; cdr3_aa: CASSLVGARRETQYF; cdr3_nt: TGTGCCAGCAGTTTGGTGGGGGCCCGCCGGGAGACCCAGTACTTC
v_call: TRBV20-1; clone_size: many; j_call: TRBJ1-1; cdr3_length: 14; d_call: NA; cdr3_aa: CSASRGALNTEAFF; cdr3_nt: TGCAGTGCTAGTCGAGGGGCCCTGAACACTGAAGCTTTCTTT
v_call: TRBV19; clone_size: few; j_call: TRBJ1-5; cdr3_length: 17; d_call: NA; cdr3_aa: CASSIKVRRARGQPQHF; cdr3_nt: TGTGCCAGTAGTATAAAAGTGCGGAGGGCTCGGGGTCAGCCCCAGCATTTT
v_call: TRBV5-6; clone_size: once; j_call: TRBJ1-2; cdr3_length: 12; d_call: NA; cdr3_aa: CASSYGEYGYTF; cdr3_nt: TGTGCCAGCAGCTACGGGGAGTATGGCTACACCTTC
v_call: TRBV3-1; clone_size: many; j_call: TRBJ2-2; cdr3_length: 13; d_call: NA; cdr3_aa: CASSQREGGELFF; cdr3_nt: TGTGCCAGCAGCCAAAGGGAAGGCGGGGAGCTGTTTTTT
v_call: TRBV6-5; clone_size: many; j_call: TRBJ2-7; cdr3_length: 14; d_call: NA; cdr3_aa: CASSYQGSRGEQYF; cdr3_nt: TGTGCCAGCAGTTACCAGGGATCTCGGGGCGAGCAGTACTTC
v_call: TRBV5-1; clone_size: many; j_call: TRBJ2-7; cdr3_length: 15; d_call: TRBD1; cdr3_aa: CASSFTGTGGDEQYF; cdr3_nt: TGCGCCAGCAGCTTTACCGGGACAGGGGGCGACGAGCAGTACTTC
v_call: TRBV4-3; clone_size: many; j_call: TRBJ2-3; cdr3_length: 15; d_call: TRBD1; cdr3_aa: CASSLMTGGTDTQYF; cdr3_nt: TGCGCCAGCAGCCTGATGACAGGGGGCACCGATACGCAGTATTTT
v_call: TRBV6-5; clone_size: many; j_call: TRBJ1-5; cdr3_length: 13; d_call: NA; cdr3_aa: CASSYFGDQPQHF; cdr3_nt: TGTGCCAGCAGTTACTTCGGGGATCAGCCCCAGCATTTT